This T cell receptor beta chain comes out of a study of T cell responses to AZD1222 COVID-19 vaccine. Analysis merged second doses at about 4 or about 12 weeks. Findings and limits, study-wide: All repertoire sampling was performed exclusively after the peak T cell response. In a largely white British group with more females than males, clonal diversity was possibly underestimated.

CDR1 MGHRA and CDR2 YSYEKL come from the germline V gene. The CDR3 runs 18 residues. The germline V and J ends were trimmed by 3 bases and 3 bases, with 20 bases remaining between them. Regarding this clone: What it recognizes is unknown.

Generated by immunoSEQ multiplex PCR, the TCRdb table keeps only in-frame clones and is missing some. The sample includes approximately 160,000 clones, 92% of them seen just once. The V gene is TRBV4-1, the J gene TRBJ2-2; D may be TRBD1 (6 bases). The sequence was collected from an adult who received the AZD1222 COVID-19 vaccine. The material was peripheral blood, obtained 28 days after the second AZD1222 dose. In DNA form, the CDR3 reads TGCGCCAGCAGCCACCCCTCTGCGGTTCCAGGGGACACCGGGGAGCTGTTTTTT. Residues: CASSHPSAVPGDTGELFF.